These 5 T cell receptor beta chains originate from one sample sequenced in a study of OX40 agonist ivuxolimab in advanced cancers. Assay used: immunoSEQ multiplex PCR; TCRdb lists only in-frame clones, some missing. The repertoire includes 74,000 or so clones, about 93% of them detected once, and approximately 0.32% sits in the top ten. The sequencing used CD4+ or CD8+ T cells sorted from blood, collected in a trial of the OX40 agonist ivuxolimab. These receptors originate from an adult with an advanced solid tumor such as melanoma, head and neck, liver or kidney cancer.

The V gene is TRBV30, the J gene TRBJ2-1; TRBD1 aligns across 7 bases. The V gene's germline CDR1 is GTSNPN and CDR2 SVGIG (reference sequence). This CDR3 has 13 amino acids. V dropped 3 bases and J dropped 15; count of bases not matched to a gene: 14. The CDR3 DNA follows: TGTGCCTGGAGGTCCCGACAGGGACCAGGGGGGTTCTTC. Protein: CAWRSRQGPGGFF.

V and J are TRBV19 and TRBJ1-1; the D is unclear. From germline, CDR1 is LNHDA and CDR2 SQIVND (reference sequence). Between the trimmed V and J ends, which lost 3 bases and 6 bases, there was a span of 17 bases. The CDR3 consists of 15 residues. CDR3 residues: CASSIVNGNAAEAFF. CDR3 nucleotide sequence: TGTGCCAGTAGTATTGTCAATGGGAATGCGGCTGAAGCTTTCTTT.

This clone was seen once. The chain uses TRBV5-6 and TRBJ2-3; 13 nucleotides match TRBD2. Germline CDR1 is SGHDT and CDR2 is YYEEEE. V lost 4 bases to trimming and J lost 3 bases; unmatched junction nucleotides: 11. The CDR3 totals 18 residues. Here the CDR3 reads CASSRLILAGGTTDTQYF. The DNA of the CDR3 is TGTGCCAGCAGCCGATTAATACTAGCGGGAGGGACGACAGATACGCAGTATTTT. The variable domain in full, with the rest retrieved from reference TRBV5-6 and TRBJ2-3, is DAGVTQSPTHLIKTRGQQVTLRCSPKSGHDTVSWYQQALGQGPQFIFQYYEEEERQRGNFPDRFSGHQFPNYSSELNVNALLLGDSALYLCASSRLILAGGTTDTQYFGPGTRLTVL.

J is TRBJ2-1 and V is TRBV7-3; 7 bases line up with TRBD2. CDR3 length equals 17 residues. Germline V gene lookup returns CDR1 SGHTA and CDR2 FQGTGA. The V segment lost 6 bases and the J segment 1 base; nucleotides outside the gene matches: 12. The CDR3 spells CASSPGLGIDSYNEQFF. The DNA of the CDR3 is TGTGCCAGCAGTCCTGGACTAGGGATTGATTCCTACAATGAGCAGTTCTTC.

This clone appeared a single time. The chain combines TRBV9 with TRBJ2-5; 10 positions match TRBD2. Losses at the gene ends were 3 bases for V and 0 bases for J; bases not matched to a gene: 8. CDR3 size: 17 residues. Per germline, CDR1 SGDLS and CDR2 YYNGEE. The DNA for the CDR3 is TGTGCCAGCAGCGCGACTAGCGGGCCCAGGTACCAAGAGACCCAGTACTTC. It encodes CASSATSGPRYQETQYF.